Each of the 5 T cell receptor beta chains below was sequenced from the same sample in a study of CD8 T cells in Susac syndrome. RNA amounts of 0.5 to 1 ug underwent reverse transcription with random hexamers. TCRdb ran MiXCR on the immunoSEQ multiplex PCR reads and lists one entry per CDR3 protein. The sample has 150,000 to 200,000 distinct CDR3 sequences; approximately 92% are singletons. Sample: CD4+ T cells from PBMCs. The receptors here all came from a human donor in good health.

There are a few counts of this clonotype. The chain combines TRBV19 with TRBJ2-5; 7 nucleotides line up with TRBD2. The CDR3 extends over 13 amino acids. V was pared by 4 bases and J by 1 base, with 0 bases of the junction left unmatched. The germline V gene has CDR1 LNHDA and CDR2 SQIVND (reference sequence). CDR3 nucleotide sequence: TGTGCCAGTAGTAGCGGGAGCCAAGAGACCCAGTACTTC. Protein: CASSSGSQETQYF.

The chain combines TRBV10-3 with TRBJ1-5; unclear D gene. Trimming removed 6 bases from V and 3 bases from J, with 12 bases in between. The CDR3 loop spans 14 amino acids. The V gene's germline CDR1 is ENHRY and CDR2 SYGVKD. CDR3 DNA sequence: TGTGCCATCAGGGCAGCTCTAGACAATCAGCCCCAGCATTTT. This codes for CAIRAALDNQPQHF.

CDR3: CASSANGEGNTIYF. DNA of the CDR3: TGTGCCAGCAGTGCAAATGGGGAAGGAAACACCATATATTTT. The chain joins TRBV3-1 to TRBJ1-3; no clear D. Germline CDR1 is LGHDT and CDR2 is YNNKEL (reference sequence). The length of the CDR3 is 14 residues. V was trimmed by 6 bases and J by 4 bases, leaving 13 bases between them.

V gene TRBV23-1 combines with J gene TRBJ2-7, with 9 nucleotides matching TRBD2. TRBV23-1 is recorded as an ORF, its role being uncertain. CDR3 length equals 14 residues. Trimming at V came to 8 bases and at J to 7 bases, leaving 12 bases not matched to a gene. The chain's CDR3 is CASWTAGGSGEQYF. The CDR3 DNA reads as TGCGCCAGCTGGACGGCGGGGGGGTCTGGGGAGCAGTACTTC.

The chain couples TRBV20-1 to TRBJ2-7; possibly TRBD1 for D (5 bases). Trimming left V 8 bases short and J 0 bases short, with 20 bases between. The CDR3 is 15 residues long. Looked up from germline, CDR1 is DFQATT and CDR2 is SNEGSKA (reference sequence). This chain's CDR3 is CSTPDRRGPSYEQYF. For the CDR3, the DNA is TGCAGTACTCCAGACCGTAGGGGCCCCTCCTACGAGCAGTACTTC.